Sequencing of this TCR beta chain was carried out in a study of shared clonotypes between healthy human individuals. Study-level points and caveats: Owing to a small donor count, the genetic and exposure-history diversity represented was limited. All-four-donor shared clonotypes had higher generation probabilities than non-shared clonotypes did. Sequencing depth was predicted to influence how clonotypes are shared among donors.

Replicate sorted-subset PCRs were loaded with around 200 ng DNA, 30,000 or so T cell genomes. This table comes from immunoSEQ multiplex PCR, and its TCRdb copy is limited to in-frame clones, with some not included. The table lists 950,000 to 1,100,000 clones, under 80% of them singletons, with roughly 1.4% in the top ten. Comments on this clone: Its antigen is currently unknown.

This receptor was obtained from a man aged 18 to 29 in good health. Material for sequencing was memory CD4+ T cells sorted from blood. Sample subset: CD45RA-negative fraction.

The CDR3 nucleotides read TGTGCCAGCAGCTTGACCACAGGGGTTTTTAACACAGATACGCAGTATTTT. Its translation: CASSLTTGVFNTDTQYF. The chain has TRBV7-2 and TRBJ2-3, with 7 nucleotides matching TRBD1. The junction had 11 bases not matched to a gene; V was cut back by 3 bases and J by 2 bases. From germline, CDR1 is SGHTA and CDR2 FQGNSA. CDR3 length: 17 residues.